This record concerns one T cell receptor (beta chain) sequence. What it binds is not known. The sample belongs to a study of cytomegalovirus exposure and HLA in healthy donors. At the level of the study: Roughly 80 million unique TCRs from HLA-typed donors were held in an early data release.

With 60 Vbeta and 13 Jbeta primers, the PCR was carried out. TCRdb's table, derived via immunoSEQ multiplex PCR, lists solely in-frame clones and lacks some. The repertoire holds approximately 160,000 clones, around 80% seen once, with about 4.3% in the top ten. Findings and caveats of the study: Researchers had no immune exposure information except CMV serostatus available.

Germline CDR1 is SGHDT and CDR2 is YYEEEE. The V end lost 1 base, the J end lost 5 bases, and 12 bases lay between the germline ends. The CDR3 totals 14 residues. This sequence was found in a woman aged 50 to 60 in good health and CMV-seropositive. The sequencing sample was made of PBMCs. This chain links TRBV5-6 with TRBJ1-2; D gene unclear. DNA of the CDR3: TGTGCCAGCAGCTTGACGGTCGCAATATATGGCTACACCTTC. Translation gives CASSLTVAIYGYTF.